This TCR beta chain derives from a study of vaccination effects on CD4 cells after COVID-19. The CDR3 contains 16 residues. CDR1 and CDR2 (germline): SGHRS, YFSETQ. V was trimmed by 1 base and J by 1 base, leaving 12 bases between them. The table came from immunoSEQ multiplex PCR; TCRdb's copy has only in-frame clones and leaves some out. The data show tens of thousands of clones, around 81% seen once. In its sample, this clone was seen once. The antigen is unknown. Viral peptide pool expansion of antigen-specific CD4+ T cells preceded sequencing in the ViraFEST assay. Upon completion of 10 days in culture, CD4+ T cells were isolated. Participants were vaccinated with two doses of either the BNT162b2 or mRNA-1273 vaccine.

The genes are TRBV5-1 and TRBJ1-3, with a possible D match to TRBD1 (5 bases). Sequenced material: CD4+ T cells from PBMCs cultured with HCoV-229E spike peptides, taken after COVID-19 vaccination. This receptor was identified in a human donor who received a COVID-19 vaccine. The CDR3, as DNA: TGCGCCAGCAGCTTGAATGGCGGGGGGTCTGGAAACACCATATATTTT. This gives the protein CASSLNGGGSGNTIYF.